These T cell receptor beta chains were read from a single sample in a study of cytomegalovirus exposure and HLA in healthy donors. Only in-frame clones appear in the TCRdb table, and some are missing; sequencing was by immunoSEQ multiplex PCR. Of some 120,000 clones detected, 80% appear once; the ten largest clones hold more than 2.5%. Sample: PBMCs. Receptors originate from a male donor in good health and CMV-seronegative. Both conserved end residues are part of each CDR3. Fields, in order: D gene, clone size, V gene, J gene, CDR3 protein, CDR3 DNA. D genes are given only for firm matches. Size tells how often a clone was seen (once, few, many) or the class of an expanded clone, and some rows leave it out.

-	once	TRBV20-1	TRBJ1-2	CSAGRERNTF	TGCAGTGCGGGGAGGGAGAGAAACACCTTC
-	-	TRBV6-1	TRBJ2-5	CASSEPPGKSQETQYF	TGTGCCAGCAGTGAACCCCCCGGGAAAAGCCAAGAGACCCAGTACTTC
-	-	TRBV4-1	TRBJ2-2	CASSQGGALLTNTGELFF	TGCGCCAGCAGCCAAGGAGGTGCACTACTTACGAACACCGGGGAGCTGTTTTTT
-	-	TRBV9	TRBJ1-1	CASSPAGSTEAFF	TGTGCCAGCAGCCCTGCAGGGTCCACTGAAGCTTTCTTT
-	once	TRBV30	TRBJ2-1	CACRENNEQFF	TGTGCCTGCCGGGAGAACAATGAGCAGTTCTTC
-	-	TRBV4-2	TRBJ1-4	CASSQEPQSINEKLFF	TGTGCCAGCAGCCAAGAACCCCAAAGCATTAATGAAAAACTGTTTTTT
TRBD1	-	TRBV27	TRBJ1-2	CASSLYPPQGASYTF	TGTGCCAGCAGTTTATATCCTCCACAGGGGGCTAGCTACACCTTC
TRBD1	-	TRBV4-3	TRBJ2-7	CASSQEGAGGYEQYF	TGCGCCAGCAGCCAAGAAGGGGCAGGGGGCTACGAGCAGTACTTC
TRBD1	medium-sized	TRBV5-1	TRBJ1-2	CASSLVGQGAPHYGYTF	TGCGCCAGCAGCTTGGTCGGACAGGGGGCGCCCCACTATGGCTACACCTTC
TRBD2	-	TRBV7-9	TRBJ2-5	CASVIGTTQETQYF	TGTGCCAGCGTAATCGGGACTACCCAAGAGACCCAGTACTTC
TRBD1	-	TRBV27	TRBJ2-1	CASSGRTGLYNEQFF	TGTGCCAGCAGTGGCAGGACAGGGCTGTACAATGAGCAGTTCTTC
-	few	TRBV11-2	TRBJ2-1	CASSQTTEQFF	TGTGCCAGCAGCCAGACTACCGAGCAGTTCTTC
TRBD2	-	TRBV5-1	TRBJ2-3	CASSTGMGGADTQYF	TGCGCCAGCAGCACTGGGATGGGAGGGGCAGATACGCAGTATTTT
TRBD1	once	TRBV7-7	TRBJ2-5	CASGPGQGQMETQYF	TGTGCCAGCGGCCCAGGACAGGGTCAGATGGAGACCCAGTACTTC
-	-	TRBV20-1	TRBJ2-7	CSANRAYEQYF	TGCAGTGCTAATCGGGCCTACGAGCAGTACTTC
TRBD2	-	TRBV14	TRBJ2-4	CASSPTPSYSGTTKNIQYF	TGTGCCAGCAGCCCAACCCCGTCATATTCCGGGACTACCAAAAACATTCAGTACTTC
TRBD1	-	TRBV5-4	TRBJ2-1	CASSKTGIFNEQFF	TGTGCCAGCAGCAAGACAGGGATCTTCAATGAGCAGTTCTTC
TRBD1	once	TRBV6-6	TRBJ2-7	CASRPRQGGTFYEQYF	TGTGCCAGCAGGCCCAGACAGGGGGGGACCTTCTACGAGCAGTACTTC
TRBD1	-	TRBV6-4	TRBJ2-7	CASSEGQGAPYEQYF	TGTGCCAGCAGTGAGGGACAGGGGGCTCCCTACGAGCAGTACTTC
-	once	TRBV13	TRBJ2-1	CASSLYSKPDSLSPYNEQFF	TGTGCCAGCAGCTTATATTCGAAGCCCGACTCCCTTTCTCCCTACAATGAGCAGTTCTTC
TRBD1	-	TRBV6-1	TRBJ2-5	CAGTGDRGETQYF	TGTGCCGGAACTGGGGACAGGGGAGAGACCCAGTACTTC
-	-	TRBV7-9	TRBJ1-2	CASSGGGAHFYGYTF	TGTGCCAGCAGCGGTGGAGGTGCCCACTTCTATGGCTACACCTTC
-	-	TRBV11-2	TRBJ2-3	CASSSPGLNLLDTQYF	TGTGCCAGCAGCTCGCCGGGACTCAATTTACTCGATACGCAGTATTTT
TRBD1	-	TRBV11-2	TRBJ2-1	CASSPRTLLRGQNEQFF	TGTGCCAGCAGCCCCCGGACCCTTCTCAGGGGGCAGAATGAGCAGTTCTTC
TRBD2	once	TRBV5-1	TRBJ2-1	CASSFGLAGDPTLEQFF	TGCGCCAGCAGCTTCGGACTAGCGGGAGACCCCACGCTGGAGCAGTTCTTC
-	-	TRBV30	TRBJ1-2	CAWSVRSGGADGYTF	TGTGCCTGGAGTGTACGGAGCGGGGGCGCGGATGGCTACACCTTC
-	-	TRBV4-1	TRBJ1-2	CASSQVGTPGNYGYTF	TGCGCCAGCAGCCAAGTTGGGACTCCTGGGAACTATGGCTACACCTTC
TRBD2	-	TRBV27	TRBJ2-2	CASSGLAGGQWTGELFF	TGTGCCAGCAGCGGACTAGCGGGGGGGCAGTGGACCGGGGAGCTGTTTTTT
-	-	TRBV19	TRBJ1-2	CASSISLDSSYGYTF	TGTGCCAGTAGTATCTCTCTTGACAGTTCCTATGGCTACACCTTC
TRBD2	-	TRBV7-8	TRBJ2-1	CASSLDPISGRAYNEQFF	TGTGCCAGCAGCTTAGACCCGATTAGCGGGAGGGCCTACAATGAGCAGTTCTTC
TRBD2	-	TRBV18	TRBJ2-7	CASSPLLAGVSYEQYF	TGTGCCAGCTCACCCCTACTAGCGGGAGTGTCCTACGAGCAGTACTTC
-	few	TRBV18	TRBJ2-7	CASSRNPTDYEQYF	TGTGCCAGCTCACGAAACCCGACAGACTACGAGCAGTACTTC
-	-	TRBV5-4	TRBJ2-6	CASSLSPPGHGSGANVLTF	TGTGCCAGCAGCTTGTCCCCGCCGGGACACGGCTCTGGGGCCAACGTCCTGACTTTC
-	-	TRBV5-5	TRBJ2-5	CASSLEWGVEFGETQYF	TGTGCCAGCAGCTTGGAATGGGGGGTTGAGTTTGGAGAGACCCAGTACTTC
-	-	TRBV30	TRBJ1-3	CAWSVALISGNTIYF	TGTGCCTGGAGTGTAGCTCTGATCTCTGGAAACACCATATATTTT
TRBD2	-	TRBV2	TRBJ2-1	CASSDYVLAGGTREQFF	TGTGCCAGCAGTGATTACGTACTAGCGGGGGGTACGAGGGAGCAGTTCTTC
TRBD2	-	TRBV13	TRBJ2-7	CASSPSGGVSYEQYF	TGTGCCAGCAGCCCTAGCGGGGGGGTATCCTACGAGCAGTACTTC
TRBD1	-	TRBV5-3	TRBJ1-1	CARSLDTGTGGADTEAFF	TGTGCCAGAAGCTTAGACACCGGGACAGGGGGCGCCGACACTGAAGCTTTCTTT
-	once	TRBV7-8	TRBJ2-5	CASSLDWNQETQYF	TGTGCCAGCAGCTTGGACTGGAATCAAGAGACCCAGTACTTC
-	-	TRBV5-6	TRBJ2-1	CASSQRAGLLAYNEQFF	TGTGCCAGCAGCCAAAGGGCGGGGCTATTAGCCTACAATGAGCAGTTCTTC